This T cell receptor beta chain was captured in a study of T cell clonality in common variable immunodeficiency (dated by TCRdb to between 2014 and 2017). Results the study describes overall, beyond this receptor: TCRbeta clonality was higher in CVID subjects than in healthy controls (t-test p = 0.018), and the increase was most characteristic of about a third of subjects. Correlations between repertoire features and clinical complications were limited by patient heterogeneity within the CVID cohort. The authors noted that sequencing repertoires of T cell subpopulations would be needed to clarify what caused the increased clonality in CVID. Fewer TCRbeta clones were shared among CVID subjects than among healthy controls (p < 0.0001). Despite equal DNA input, controls averaged roughly 84,000 unique sequences per sample versus about 32,000 in CVID samples. Reportedly, TCRbeta sequences from CVID had fewer deletions and N-nucleotide insertions, and highly modified clones with 13 or more V deletions were absent from CVID.

This clone appeared a few times. Its antigen is unknown. The read is 3 residues too short to cover the CDR3 end, so that end is filled in from the germline J gene. V is clipped by 3 bases and J by 2 bases, and the sequence between their germline boundaries is 10 bases long. Reading from cysteine to phenylalanine, the CDR3 counts 14 amino acids. Sequencing covers 33 bases of the CDR3, shown here with the frame starting at base 1. The germline V gene encodes CDR1 KGHSH and CDR2 LQKENI. CVID samples and control samples contributed equivalent amounts of genomic DNA as sequencing input. For every sample, a 60 bp segment covering the rearranged TCRbeta CDR3 region was amplified and then sequenced. The immunoSEQ assay, a bias-corrected multiplex PCR with high-throughput sequencing, was employed for TCRbeta amplification. The authors processed their data as follows. Every unique nucleotide sequence was considered a clone and was annotated with V, D and J genes, copy number and frequency. Sequences were labeled productive if in frame, and non-productive if out of frame or containing stop codons. As previously described, Shannon's entropy was used to calculate clonality. The predicted amino acid sequences of productive clones were used to derive mean CDR3 Kyte-Doolittle hydropathy. Scaled V gene usage was hierarchically clustered using Manhattan distance and complete linkage with the R hclust function. Clone sharing by CDR3 amino acid sequence was assessed by resampling 12 repertoires per group over 100 rounds. Repertoires were searched for fewer than 85 published EBV-specific and about 240 published CMV-specific TCRbeta sequences. After two CVID samples that produced fewer than 10,000 sequences were dropped from the analysis, a few dozen CVID repertoires remained. Here the immuneACCESS table is served through TCRdb, limited to in-frame sequences with V and J called. Missing clones are a known gap in these copies; in checked studies unresolved V genes cover under half, and the rest lacks a known reason. The V and J calls and clone size come from that table; D and trimming were worked out from the DNA. Here the sample lists more than 7,000 clones, none seen once only. The top ten clonotypes cover 4% to 5.5% of the sample.

Standard criteria, namely reduction of serum IgG, IgA and/or IgM below the normal range together with specific antibody deficiency, were applied for the diagnosis of CVID. A total of roughly 46 subjects (approximately 15 female and roughly 29 male; age range roughly 9 to 65 years, mean age roughly 40) were included in the CVID group. Both CVID patients and healthy controls were predominantly of Caucasian heritage. Replacement immunoglobulin therapy had been administered to all CVID subjects for at least one year at the time of study participation. At blood collection, none of the CVID subjects was ill or on immunomodulatory or immunosuppressive medication. Heparinized peripheral whole blood samples of roughly 5 to 8.5 ml were obtained from each donor. Genomic DNA from adults with common variable immune deficiency (CVID) and from healthy adult controls was the source for sequencing TCRbeta CDR3 repertoires. To isolate peripheral blood mononuclear cells, diluted blood was subjected to density centrifugation over Hypaque 1077 or Ficoll-Paque. Genomic DNA was obtained from unsorted mononuclear cells through either Qiagen column purification or a centrifugation-based method.

The chain uses TRBV18 and TRBJ1-2, with the D segment identity uncertain. What was sequenced was peripheral blood mononuclear cells. The sequence was obtained from a human donor with common variable immunodeficiency. Partial CDR3 DNA: TGTGCCAGCTCACCCCAGGCCGAGAACTATGGC. Translated, this is CASSPQAENYG. The whole CDR3 is CASSPQAENYGYTF.